What follows are 15 T cell receptor beta chains derived from one specimen sequenced in a study of cytomegalovirus exposure and HLA in healthy donors. In the PCR, 60 Vbeta and 13 Jbeta primers were used. Profiling relied on immunoSEQ multiplex PCR, and the TCRdb table lists in-frame clones only, not all of them. Among under 300,000 clones listed, around 81% were seen once. Sample: PBMCs. Source of these receptors: a woman aged 55-75 years in good health and CMV-seropositive.

V usage is TRBV10-2 and J usage is TRBJ2-7, with 7 nucleotides matching TRBD1. The CDR3 totals 16 residues. Trimming cost V 0 bases and J 4 bases; bases outside gene matches: 9. Germline assignment: CDR1 WSHSY and CDR2 SAAADI. The CDR3 DNA reads as TGCGCCAGCAGTGAGTCCTACGGGACAGTTTTTTACGAGCAGTACTTC. Its protein product is CASSESYGTVFYEQYF.

The V call is TRBV4-1, the J call TRBJ2-4; 10 bases are shared with TRBD2. The CDR3 loop spans 20 amino acids. The trim removed 5 bases at V and 1 base at J, leaving 17 bases unmatched. Germline assignment: CDR1 MGHRA and CDR2 YSYEKL. Here the CDR3 reads CASSARDLAGVLTAKNIQYF. CDR3 sequence (DNA): TGCGCCAGCAGCGCGAGGGATCTAGCGGGAGTCCTAACCGCCAAAAACATTCAGTACTTC.

The V gene is TRBV2, the J gene TRBJ2-2; D might be TRBD2 (6 bases). Germline values: CDR1 SNHLY, CDR2 FYNNEI. The ends were cut back, 4 bases at V and 4 bases at J, with 13 bases in the middle. The CDR3 has 15 amino acids. The DNA of the CDR3 is TGTGCCAGCAGTGCACCGGGACTGCTCACCGGGGAGCTGTTTTTT. Translating it yields CASSAPGLLTGELFF. Filled out from reference TRBV2 and TRBJ2-2, the complete variable domain reads EPEVTQTPSHQVTQMGQEVILRCVPISNHLYFYWYRQILGQKVEFLVSFYNNEISEKSEIFDDQFSVERPDGSNFTLKIRSTKLEDSAMYFCASSAPGLLTGELFFGEGSRLTVL.

To note about this clone: Other nucleotide sequences in the sample specify the same CDR3. This sequence joins TRBV6-1 and TRBJ1-2; D is unclear. The CDR3 spans 15 residues. Trimming cost V 2 bases and J 3 bases, with 13 bases left between them. Germline V gene lookup returns CDR1 MNHNS and CDR2 SASEGT. CDR3 loop: CASSEFLGVDYGYTF. The DNA of the CDR3 is TGTGCCAGCAGTGAATTCCTCGGAGTAGACTATGGCTACACCTTC.

This clone appeared once. The chain combines TRBV28 with TRBJ2-1; perhaps TRBD2 as D (6 bases). Germline V lookup: CDR1 MDHEN, CDR2 SYDVKM. Trimming left V 6 bases short and J 3 bases short, with 12 bases between. This CDR3 has 14 amino acids. The CDR3 DNA reads as TGTGCCAGCAGGACCGGGACTTTCTACAATGAGCAGTTCTTC. This encodes CASRTGTFYNEQFF. The full variable domain, completed using reference TRBV28 and TRBJ2-1, is DVKVTQSSRYLVKRTGEKVFLECVQDMDHENMFWYRQDPGLGLRLIYFSYDVKMKEKGDIPEGYSVSREKKERFSLILESASTNQTSMYLCASRTGTFYNEQFFGPGTRLTVL.

The chain carries TRBV4-1 and TRBJ2-4; 9 nucleotides align to TRBD1. Germline V CDR1 and CDR2: MGHRA, YSYEKL. The CDR3 has 15 amino acids. The V segment lost 3 bases and the J segment 8 bases; nucleotides outside the gene matches: 8. CDR3 amino acids: CASSHRQGEVDIQYF. For the CDR3, the DNA is TGCGCCAGCAGCCACAGACAGGGGGAGGTGGACATTCAGTACTTC.

The chain uses TRBV5-1 and TRBJ2-2, with a weak D call TRBD1 (5 bases). Germline CDR1 is SGHRS and CDR2 is YFSETQ. This CDR3 spans 13 amino acids. The CDR3 nucleotides are TGCGCAACCCCCGACAGGAACACCGGGGAGCTGTTTTTT. Translation gives CATPDRNTGELFF.

The genes are TRBV5-1 and TRBJ1-4; D is unclear. Deletions cut 5 bases from V and 8 bases from J, with 16 bases between. Germline CDR1 reads SGHRS; CDR2 reads YFSETQ. This CDR3 is 14 amino acids long. The CDR3: CASSSGSGYEKLFF. DNA of the CDR3: TGCGCCAGCAGTTCTGGGAGCGGGTACGAAAAACTGTTTTTT.

The chain joins TRBV6-1 to TRBJ1-2; 9 bases are a match to TRBD1. The CDR3 consists of 16 residues. The V gene's germline CDR1 is MNHNS and CDR2 SASEGT. V shed 2 bases, J shed 6 bases, and the junction held 10 bases outside the gene matches. CDR3 nucleotide sequence: TGTGCCAGCAGTGAATGGGATGACAGGGGGATGAATGGCTACACCTTC. This encodes CASSEWDDRGMNGYTF.

The genes are TRBV6-6 and TRBJ2-7; TRBD2 matches 7 bases. Germline V lookup: CDR1 MNHNY, CDR2 SVGAGI (reference sequence). The CDR3 is made up of 13 amino acids. The trim removed 2 bases at V and 5 bases at J, leaving 3 bases unmatched. CDR3 amino acids: CASSYLGGDEQYF. The DNA of the CDR3 is TGTGCCAGCAGTTACCTGGGAGGGGACGAGCAGTACTTC.

This chain joins TRBV5-1 and TRBJ1-1; D ambiguous. CDR1 and CDR2 from the germline V gene are SGHRS and YFSETQ. The CDR3 covers 16 residues. Trimming stripped 2 bases from V and 0 bases from J, with 14 bases between. CDR3 sequence (DNA): TGCGCCAGCAGCTTAGCAACGGGAGAGATGAACACTGAAGCTTTCTTT. Translating it yields CASSLATGEMNTEAFF.

The chain is built from TRBV9 and TRBJ1-4, with 12 nucleotides matching TRBD1. CDR1 is SGDLS and CDR2 is YYNGEE in the germline V gene. This CDR3 is built from 17 residues. Unmatched junction bases numbered 14, after V lost 4 bases and J lost 10 bases. CDR3: CASSPPGQGAIGGKLFF. The CDR3 nucleotides are TGTGCCAGCAGCCCCCCGGGACAGGGGGCAATCGGGGGAAAACTGTTTTTT. Variable domain in full (rest from reference TRBV9 and TRBJ1-4): DSGVTQTPKHLITATGQRVTLRCSPRSGDLSVYWYQQSLDQGLQFLIQYYNGEERAKGNILERFSAQQFPDLHSELNLSSLELGDSALYFCASSPPGQGAIGGKLFFGSGTQLSVL.

The rearrangement uses TRBV7-9 and TRBJ1-3; D is perhaps TRBD1 (5 bases). V was trimmed by 5 bases and J by 6 bases, leaving 14 bases between them. The CDR3 contains 14 residues. Germline CDR1 and CDR2: SEHNR and FQNEAQ (reference sequence). The CDR3 is CASSHGGVLNTIYF. The CDR3 DNA follows: TGTGCCAGCAGCCACGGGGGGGTACTAAACACCATATATTTT.

The genes are TRBV6-4 and TRBJ1-2; 9 nucleotides agree with TRBD1. Germline V gene data show CDR1 as MRHNA and CDR2 as SNTAGT. This CDR3 comprises 16 residues. V lost 5 bases and J lost 2; bases outside the gene matches: 9. This CDR3 reads CASSPAGTGYNYGYTF. The DNA of the CDR3 is TGTGCCAGCAGTCCCGCCGGGACAGGGTACAACTATGGCTACACCTTC.

V is TRBV28 and J is TRBJ2-1, with a possible D match to TRBD2 (5 bases). CDR1 is MDHEN and CDR2 is SYDVKM in the germline V gene. Trimming left V 8 bases short and J 0 bases short, with 14 bases between. The CDR3 spans 15 residues. The CDR3 bases are TGTGCCAGCCCCCCAAGCGGCCTCTCCTACAATGAGCAGTTCTTC. Amino acid sequence: CASPPSGLSYNEQFF. Looking up the rest from reference TRBV28 and TRBJ2-1 gives the full variable domain: DVKVTQSSRYLVKRTGEKVFLECVQDMDHENMFWYRQDPGLGLRLIYFSYDVKMKEKGDIPEGYSVSREKKERFSLILESASTNQTSMYLCASPPSGLSYNEQFFGPGTRLTVL.